This T cell receptor beta chain originates from a study of T cells in Graves' hyperthyroidism and ophthalmopathy. What was amplified from RNA transcripts were TCR beta CDR3 regions. The primer set for the first-round RT-PCR of the TCR CDR3 was HTBI. TCRdb re-derived calls from the multiplex PCR reads in MiXCR, one entry per CDR3 protein. Here the sample spans under 350,000 distinct CDR3 sequences, 15% to 20% being singletons. From germline, CDR1 is MDHEN and CDR2 SYDVKM. The CDR3 sequence is 14 residues long. The sample holds many counts of this clonotype. At one of its ends the junction is not consistent with the germline gene, which may arise from a read error.

Sequencing was carried out using blood. V gene TRBV28 combines with J gene TRBJ1-2; D not certain. This TCR was recovered from a woman aged 45-59 years with Graves' hyperthyroidism. The CDR3 region is CASCLAGRLSGYTF. DNA for the CDR3: TGTGCCAGCTGTTTGGCGGGCCGGTTGTCTGGCTACACCTTC.